This T cell receptor (beta chain) was captured in a study of regulatory T cells in long-lasting Graves disease. Whole-study findings and limits: There were preferences for TRBV28, TRBJ1-2 and TRBJ2-5 in persistent disease. Researchers examined only peripheral blood and not thyroid tissue.

This CDR3 region has 15 residues. V gave up 4 bases and J gave up 0 bases, with 12 bases separating them. Sequencing libraries for TCR beta were prepared with iRepertoire HTBI primers and Arm-PCR of CDR3 regions. TCRdb recomputed calls from the multiplex PCR reads with MiXCR, one row per CDR3 protein. The sample has a few hundred thousand distinct CDR3 sequences; roughly 19% are singletons. This clonotype was counted many times. Its target is not known. Described time point: newly diagnosed GD, antithyroid drugs for less than 3 months. The TCR library was prepared using RNA isolated from PBMCs. This same sample was also taken into another study, of T cells in Graves' hyperthyroidism and ophthalmopathy. According to that study: In blood, most of the thyroid clonotypes expanded above 0.001 were also present.

This sequence was found in a woman aged 30 to 39 with Graves disease. V is TRBV12-3 or TRBV12-4 and J is TRBJ1-1, with D possibly matching TRBD1 (6 bases). This specimen consisted of peripheral blood mononuclear cells (PBMCs), obtained at new diagnosis, from a patient treated with antithyroid drugs. CDR3 DNA: TGTGCCAGCAGTTGGGGGACACTCATGAACACTGAAGCTTTCTTT. As protein: CASSWGTLMNTEAFF.